One T cell receptor (beta chain) is described in this entry. Its antigen is unknown. The data are from a study of early T cells in non-severe SARS-CoV-2 infection. Whole-study findings and limits: Comparison of clonotypes with VDJdb favored anti-spike CD8 responses while missing private and CD4 specificities.

V was pared by 3 bases and J by 6 bases, with 11 bases between. This CDR3 is built from 14 residues. The V gene's germline CDR1 is MNHNS and CDR2 SASEGT. Individual cDNA molecules were tagged with unique molecular identifiers. TCRdb recomputed calls from the 5' RACE reads with MiXCR, one row per CDR3 protein. The sample has nearly 110,000 distinct CDR3 sequences; roughly 10% are singletons. Sequencing was done on a sample of whole blood. The rearrangement uses TRBV6-1 and TRBJ2-2; the D call may be TRBD1 or TRBD2 (6 bases each). This sequence was found in an adult who was a healthcare worker with PCR-confirmed SARS-CoV-2 infection or an uninfected control (not recorded which). In DNA form, the CDR3 reads TGTGCCAGCAGTGATATGGGGGGCGCCGGGGAGCTGTTTTTT. Translating gives CASSDMGGAGELFF.